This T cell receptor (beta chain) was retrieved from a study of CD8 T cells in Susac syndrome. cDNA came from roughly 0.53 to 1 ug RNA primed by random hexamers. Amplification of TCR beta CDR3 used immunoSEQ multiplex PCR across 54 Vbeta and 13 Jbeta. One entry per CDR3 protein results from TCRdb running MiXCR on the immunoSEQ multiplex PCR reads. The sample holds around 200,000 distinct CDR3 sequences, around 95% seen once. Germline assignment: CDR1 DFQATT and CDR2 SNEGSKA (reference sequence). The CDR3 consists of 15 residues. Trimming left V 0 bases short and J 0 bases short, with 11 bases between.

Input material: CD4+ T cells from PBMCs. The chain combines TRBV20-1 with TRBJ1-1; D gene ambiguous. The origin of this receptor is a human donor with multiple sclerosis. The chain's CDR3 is CSARDFKALNTEAFF. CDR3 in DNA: TGCAGTGCTAGAGATTTTAAGGCCCTGAACACTGAAGCTTTCTTT.